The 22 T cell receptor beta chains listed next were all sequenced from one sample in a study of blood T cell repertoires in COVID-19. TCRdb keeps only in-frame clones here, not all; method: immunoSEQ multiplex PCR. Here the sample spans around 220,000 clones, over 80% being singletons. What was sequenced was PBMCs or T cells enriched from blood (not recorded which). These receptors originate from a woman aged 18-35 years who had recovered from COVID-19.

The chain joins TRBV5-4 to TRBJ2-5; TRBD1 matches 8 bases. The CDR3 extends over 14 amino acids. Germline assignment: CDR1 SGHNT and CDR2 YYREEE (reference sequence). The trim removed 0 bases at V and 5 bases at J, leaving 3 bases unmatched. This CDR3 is CASSLVDRGETQYF. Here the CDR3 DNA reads TGTGCCAGCAGCTTGGTTGACAGGGGCGAGACCCAGTACTTC.

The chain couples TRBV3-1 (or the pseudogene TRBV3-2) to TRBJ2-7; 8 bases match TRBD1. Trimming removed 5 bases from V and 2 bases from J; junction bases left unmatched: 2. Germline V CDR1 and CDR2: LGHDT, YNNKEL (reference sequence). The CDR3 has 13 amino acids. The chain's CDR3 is CASSSDRAYEQYF. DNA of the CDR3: TGTGCCAGCAGCTCGGACAGGGCCTACGAGCAGTACTTC.

The CDR3 region is CASSSSVSNQPQHF. The DNA of the CDR3 is TGTGCCAGCAGCTCTTCGGTTAGCAATCAGCCCCAGCATTTT. The rearrangement joins TRBV27 to TRBJ1-5; D is undetermined. CDR1 MNHEY and CDR2 SMNVEV come from the germline V gene (reference sequence). The CDR3 consists of 14 residues. The V and J ends lost 6 bases and 0 bases respectively, with 9 bases between them.

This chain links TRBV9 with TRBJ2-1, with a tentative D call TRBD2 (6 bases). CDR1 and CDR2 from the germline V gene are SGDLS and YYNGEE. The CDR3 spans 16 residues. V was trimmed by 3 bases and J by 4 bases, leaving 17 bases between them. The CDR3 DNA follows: TGTGCCAGCAGCGAGGGGTCCGTAGCGGTTTACAATGAGCAGTTCTTC. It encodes CASSEGSVAVYNEQFF.

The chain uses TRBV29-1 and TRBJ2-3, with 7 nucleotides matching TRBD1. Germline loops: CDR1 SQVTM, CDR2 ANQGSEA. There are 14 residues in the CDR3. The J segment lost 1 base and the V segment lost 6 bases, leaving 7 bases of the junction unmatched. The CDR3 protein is CSVRRQGGTDTQYF. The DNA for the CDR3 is TGCAGCGTCCGTCGTCAGGGGGGCACAGATACGCAGTATTTT.

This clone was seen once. CDR3 in DNA: TGTGCCAGCAGTCGACAGGGCCCCTACGAGCAGTACTTC. It yields the protein CASSRQGPYEQYF. The V and J genes are TRBV28 and TRBJ2-7; 7 nucleotides align to TRBD1. Germline CDR1 is MDHEN and CDR2 is SYDVKM. V shed 5 bases and J 2 bases; nucleotides not matched to a gene: 3. This CDR3 region has 13 residues.

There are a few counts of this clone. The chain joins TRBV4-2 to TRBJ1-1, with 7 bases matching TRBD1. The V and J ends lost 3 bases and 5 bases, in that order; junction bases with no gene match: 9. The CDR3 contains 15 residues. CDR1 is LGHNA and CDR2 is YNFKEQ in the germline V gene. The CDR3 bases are TGTGCCAGCAGCCACCCCTCAGGGGGAGGTACTGAAGCTTTCTTT. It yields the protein CASSHPSGGGTEAFF.

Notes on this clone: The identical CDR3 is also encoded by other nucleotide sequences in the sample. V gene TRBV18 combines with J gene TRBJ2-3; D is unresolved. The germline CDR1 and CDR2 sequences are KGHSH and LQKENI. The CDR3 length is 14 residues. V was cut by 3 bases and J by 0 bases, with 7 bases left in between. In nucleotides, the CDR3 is TGTGCCAGCTCACCTGTCTCTAGCACAGATACGCAGTATTTT. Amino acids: CASSPVSSTDTQYF.

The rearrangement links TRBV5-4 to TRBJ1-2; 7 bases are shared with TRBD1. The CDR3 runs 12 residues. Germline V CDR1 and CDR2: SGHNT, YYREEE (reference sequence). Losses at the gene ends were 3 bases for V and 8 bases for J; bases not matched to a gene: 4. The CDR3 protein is CASSSQGWGYTF. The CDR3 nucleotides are TGTGCCAGCAGCTCACAGGGGTGGGGCTACACCTTC.

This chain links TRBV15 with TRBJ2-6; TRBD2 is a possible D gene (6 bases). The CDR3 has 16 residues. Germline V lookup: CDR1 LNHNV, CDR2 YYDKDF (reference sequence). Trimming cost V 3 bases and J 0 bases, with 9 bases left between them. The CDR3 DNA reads TGTGCCACCAGCAGGGGGGGTATCTCTGGGGCCAACGTCCTGACTTTC. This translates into CATSRGGISGANVLTF.

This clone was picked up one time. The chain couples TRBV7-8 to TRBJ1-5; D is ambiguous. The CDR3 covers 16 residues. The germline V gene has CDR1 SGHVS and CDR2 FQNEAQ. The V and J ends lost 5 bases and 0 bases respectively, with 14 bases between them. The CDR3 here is CASSPGVGHSNQPQHF. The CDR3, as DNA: TGTGCCAGCAGCCCCGGGGTAGGTCATAGCAATCAGCCCCAGCATTTT.

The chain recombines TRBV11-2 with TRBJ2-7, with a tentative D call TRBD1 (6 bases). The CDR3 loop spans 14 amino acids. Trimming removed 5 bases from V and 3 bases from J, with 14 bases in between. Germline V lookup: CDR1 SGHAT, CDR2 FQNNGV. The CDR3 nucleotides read TGTGCCAGCAGCGCATCGGGACAACTCTACGAGCAGTACTTC. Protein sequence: CASSASGQLYEQYF.

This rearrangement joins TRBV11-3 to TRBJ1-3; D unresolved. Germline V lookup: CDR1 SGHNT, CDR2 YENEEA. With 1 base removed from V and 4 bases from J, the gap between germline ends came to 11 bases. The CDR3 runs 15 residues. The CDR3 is CASSLVRGSGNTIYF. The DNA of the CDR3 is TGTGCCAGCAGCTTAGTACGGGGATCCGGAAACACCATATATTTT.

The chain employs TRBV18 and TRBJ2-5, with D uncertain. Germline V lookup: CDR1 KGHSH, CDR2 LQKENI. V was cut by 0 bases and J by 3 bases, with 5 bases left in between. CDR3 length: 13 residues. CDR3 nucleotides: TGTGCCAGCTCACCACCGGCGGAAGAGACCCAGTACTTC. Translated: CASSPPAEETQYF.

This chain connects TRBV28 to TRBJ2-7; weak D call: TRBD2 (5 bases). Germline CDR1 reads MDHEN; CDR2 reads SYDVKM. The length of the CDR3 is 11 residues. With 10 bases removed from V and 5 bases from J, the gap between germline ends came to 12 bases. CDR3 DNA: TGTGCCATCGAGGGTTCGGACGAGCAGTACTTC. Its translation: CAIEGSDEQYF.

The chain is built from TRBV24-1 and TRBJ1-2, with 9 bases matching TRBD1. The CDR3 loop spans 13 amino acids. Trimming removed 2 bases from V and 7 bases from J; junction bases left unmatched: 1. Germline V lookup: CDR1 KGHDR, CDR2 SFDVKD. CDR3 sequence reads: CATSDWTGVGYTF. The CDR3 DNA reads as TGTGCCACCAGTGATTGGACAGGGGTTGGCTACACCTTC.

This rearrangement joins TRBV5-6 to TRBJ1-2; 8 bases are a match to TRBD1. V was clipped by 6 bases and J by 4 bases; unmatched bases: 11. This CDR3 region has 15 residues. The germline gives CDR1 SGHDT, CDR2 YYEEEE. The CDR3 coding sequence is TGTGCCAGCACCGATACAGGGGGTCCTTCCTATGGCTACACCTTC. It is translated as CASTDTGGPSYGYTF.

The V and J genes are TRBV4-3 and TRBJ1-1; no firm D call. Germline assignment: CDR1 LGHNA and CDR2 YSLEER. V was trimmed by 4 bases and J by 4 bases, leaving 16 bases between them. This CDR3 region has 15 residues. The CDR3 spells CASSRKGGIGTEAFF. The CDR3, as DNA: TGCGCCAGCAGCCGGAAAGGCGGGATTGGCACTGAAGCTTTCTTT.

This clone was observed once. This chain's CDR3 is CASRRTQGNTEAFF. The CDR3 nucleotides read TGTGCCAGTCGGAGGACACAGGGGAACACTGAAGCTTTCTTT. This sequence joins TRBV6-5 and TRBJ1-1, with a weak D call TRBD1 (6 bases). The CDR3 extends over 14 amino acids. Germline CDR1 and CDR2: MNHEY and SVGAGI. Deletions cut 9 bases from V and 1 base from J, with 15 bases between.

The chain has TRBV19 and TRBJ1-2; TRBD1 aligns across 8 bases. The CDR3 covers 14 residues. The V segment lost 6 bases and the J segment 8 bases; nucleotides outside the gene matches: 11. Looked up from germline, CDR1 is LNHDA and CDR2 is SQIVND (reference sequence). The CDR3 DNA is TGTGCCAGTAGCTTGACAGGGGTCGACGGCGGCTACACCTTC. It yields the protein CASSLTGVDGGYTF.

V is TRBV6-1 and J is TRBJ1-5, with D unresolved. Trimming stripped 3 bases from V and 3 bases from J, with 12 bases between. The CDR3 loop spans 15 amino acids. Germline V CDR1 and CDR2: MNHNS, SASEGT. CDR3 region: CASSDIRGNNQPQHF. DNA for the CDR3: TGTGCCAGCAGTGACATACGGGGAAACAATCAGCCCCAGCATTTT.

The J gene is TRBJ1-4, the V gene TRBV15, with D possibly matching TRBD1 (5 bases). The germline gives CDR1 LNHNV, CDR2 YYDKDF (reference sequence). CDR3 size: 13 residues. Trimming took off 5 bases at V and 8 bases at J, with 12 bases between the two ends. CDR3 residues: CATSGRGREKLFF. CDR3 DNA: TGTGCCACCAGCGGGCGGGGCCGGGAAAAACTGTTTTTT.